Below, one T cell receptor beta chain is given with its context. Antigen unknown. This sample is drawn from a study of T cells in Graves' hyperthyroidism and ophthalmopathy. About the research overall: Specimen type is peripheral blood, collected at initial diagnosis prior to any treatment. Study conclusions and caveats: A model using 13 V-J features told ophthalmopathy apart from stable hyperthyroidism.

RNA transcripts served as the template for amplifying TCR beta CDR3 regions. The study used the HTBI primer set for a first-round RT-PCR of the TCR CDR3. TCRdb redid the calling of the multiplex PCR reads with MiXCR, one entry per CDR3 protein. This sample has some 800,000 distinct CDR3 sequences, with 35% to 40% found just once. The CDR3 loop spans 16 amino acids. V shed 9 bases and J 3 bases; nucleotides not matched to a gene: 11. The germline CDR1 and CDR2 sequences are LNHDA and SQIVND (reference sequence). Thyroid ultrasound, orbital computed tomography, clinical symptoms, and serum thyroxine and TRAb underpinned diagnoses.

The gene calls are TRBV19 and TRBJ1-6, with 7 bases matching TRBD1. The TCR comes from a man younger than 35 with Graves' hyperthyroidism. The sequenced sample consisted of blood. The CDR3, as DNA: TGTGCCAGCACTAGGGACAGCGGGGGCTATAATTCACCCCTCCACTTT. Residues: CASTRDSGGYNSPLHF.